Listed below are T cell receptor beta chains from one sample, sequenced in a study of blood T cell repertoires in COVID-19. Only in-frame clones appear in the TCRdb table, and some are missing; sequencing was by immunoSEQ multiplex PCR. The sample shows some 120,000 clones, approximately 85% of them seen only once. Sequencing used peripheral blood. The receptors shown here come from a man older than 75 with active or convalescent COVID-19. The conserved cysteine and the conserved F or W are not part of the CDR3 here.

V: TRBV4-3
J: TRBJ2-7
CDR3: ASSPGTSGIYEQY

V: TRBV2
J: TRBJ1-3
CDR3: ASSLAGRTSGNTIY

V: TRBV7-8
J: TRBJ2-2
CDR3: ASSFTSDRAGELF

V: TRBV28
J: TRBJ1-5
CDR3: ASSLSGATQPQH

V: TRBV9
J: TRBJ2-1
CDR3: ASSLGGYYNEQF

V: TRBV19
J: TRBJ1-5
CDR3: ASSASPGTGINQPQH

V: TRBV7-2
J: TRBJ2-1
CDR3: ASSLAAGGPFNEQF

V: TRBV10-3
J: TRBJ2-2
CDR3: ATESRTENTGELF

V: TRBV7-3
J: TRBJ2-2
CDR3: ASSPPGLEGHGELF

V: TRBV25-1
J: TRBJ2-6
CDR3: ASHGRVAGANVLT

V: TRBV30
J: TRBJ1-1
CDR3: ASDRPLEAF

V: TRBV29-1
J: TRBJ1-1
CDR3: SVDRGDPPEAF

V: TRBV30
J: TRBJ1-6
CDR3: AWRRGRDSPLH

V: TRBV6-5
J: TRBJ1-5
CDR3: ASSPGGGPQPQH

V: TRBV6-5
J: TRBJ1-6
CDR3: ASSYSPRQFSPLH

V: TRBV7-9
J: TRBJ2-7
CDR3: ASSSTGTSRDEQY

V: TRBV5-1
J: TRBJ1-6
CDR3: ASSGGNNSPLH

V: TRBV24-1
J: TRBJ1-4
CDR3: ATSDLRAGDPEKLF

V: TRBV5-6
J: TRBJ2-7
CDR3: ASSWRTGGRWEQY

V: TRBV14
J: TRBJ1-1
CDR3: ASSVQPNTEAF

V: TRBV24-1
J: TRBJ2-1
CDR3: ATSGSVNLNNEQF

V: TRBV30
J: TRBJ1-1
CDR3: AWRMTGSNTEAF

V: TRBV11-1
J: TRBJ2-2
CDR3: ASSLDRGTGELF

V: TRBV9
J: TRBJ2-3
CDR3: ASSVLAGGEDTQY

V: TRBV9
J: TRBJ2-7
CDR3: ASSLRRTGVSYEQY

V: TRBV5-1
J: TRBJ2-7
CDR3: ASSIEQGSGYEQY

V: TRBV2
J: TRBJ1-6
CDR3: ASRGDFKSSYNSPLH

V: TRBV5-6
J: TRBJ1-1
CDR3: ASSLAQGNTEAF

V: TRBV18
J: TRBJ2-2
CDR3: ASSPPEQIGELF

V: TRBV15
J: TRBJ2-1
CDR3: ATSRTTGGLGEQF

V: TRBV25-1
J: TRBJ1-6
CDR3: ASSESGQSSPLH

V: TRBV24-1
J: TRBJ1-4
CDR3: ATSDFVFLGDEPKNGEKLF

V: TRBV7-3
J: TRBJ1-2
CDR3: ASSINGRGSDNYGYT

V: TRBV10-3
J: TRBJ2-7
CDR3: ASQLSQGAYEQY

V: TRBV25-1
J: TRBJ1-2
CDR3: ATTGAGGYT

V: TRBV4-1
J: TRBJ2-3
CDR3: ASSQGQPRTDTQY

V: TRBV12-5
J: TRBJ1-2
CDR3: ASGLAGSGYGYT

V: TRBV7-9
J: TRBJ2-1
CDR3: ASSIFVSGRLYNEQF

V: TRBV24-1
J: TRBJ2-5
CDR3: ATSEDLQGIQETQY

V: TRBV11-2
J: TRBJ2-3
CDR3: ASSAGLAVSTDTQY

V: TRBV6-2/TRBV6-3
J: TRBJ2-2
CDR3: ASSLKREGLGELF